This is a list of T cell receptor beta chains from one sample in a study of shared clonotypes between healthy human individuals. The method was immunoSEQ multiplex PCR; TCRdb's version includes in-frame clones alone and lacks a portion of them. The repertoire includes around 700,000 clones, 55% to 75% of them detected once, and approximately 1.8% sits in the top ten. The sequenced material came from memory CD4+ T cells sorted from blood. The receptor set was obtained from a woman in her 30s in good health. CDR3s include the opening cysteine and the closing phenylalanine or tryptophan. The order of the fields is V gene, D gene, clone size, J gene, CDR3 protein, CDR3 DNA. A D gene is named only where the DNA matches it firmly. Not all rows give a size; the values are once, few, many and, for expanded clones, a class.

v_call: TRBV25-1
d_call: NA
clone_size: NA
j_call: TRBJ2-1
cdr3_aa: CASSEESAGEFNEQFF
cdr3_nt: TGTGCCAGCAGTGAAGAATCGGCAGGGGAATTCAATGAGCAGTTCTTC

v_call: TRBV11-2
d_call: NA
clone_size: NA
j_call: TRBJ2-7
cdr3_aa: CASSLVGVHEQYF
cdr3_nt: TGTGCCAGCAGCTTAGTGGGAGTCCACGAGCAGTACTTC

v_call: TRBV7-9
d_call: NA
clone_size: many
j_call: TRBJ1-1
cdr3_aa: CASSLELGAFF
cdr3_nt: TGTGCCAGCAGCTTAGAACTGGGGGCTTTCTTT

v_call: TRBV28
d_call: NA
clone_size: NA
j_call: TRBJ1-3
cdr3_aa: CASSSGSGNTIYF
cdr3_nt: TGTGCCAGCAGTTCAGGCTCTGGAAACACCATATATTTT

v_call: TRBV7-2
d_call: TRBD2
clone_size: NA
j_call: TRBJ2-1
cdr3_aa: CASRVGTSGTRQFF
cdr3_nt: TGTGCCAGCAGAGTAGGGACTAGCGGGACTCGGCAGTTCTTC

v_call: TRBV6-6
d_call: NA
clone_size: NA
j_call: TRBJ2-7
cdr3_aa: CASGGYEQYF
cdr3_nt: TGTGCCAGCGGGGGCTACGAGCAGTACTTC

v_call: TRBV27
d_call: NA
clone_size: few
j_call: TRBJ2-1
cdr3_aa: CASSGPTVVSYNEQFF
cdr3_nt: TGTGCCAGCAGTGGCCCCACTGTCGTCTCCTACAATGAGCAGTTCTTC

v_call: TRBV5-8
d_call: NA
clone_size: NA
j_call: TRBJ2-7
cdr3_aa: CASSPGHDYEQYF
cdr3_nt: TGTGCCAGCAGTCCGGGACACGACTACGAGCAGTACTTC

v_call: TRBV18
d_call: TRBD1
clone_size: NA
j_call: TRBJ1-5
cdr3_aa: CASSQGQNNQPQHF
cdr3_nt: TGTGCCAGCTCACAGGGACAGAATAATCAGCCCCAGCATTTT

v_call: TRBV28
d_call: TRBD1
clone_size: few
j_call: TRBJ1-2
cdr3_aa: CASSTAGQGHGYTF
cdr3_nt: TGTGCCAGCAGTACCGCGGGACAGGGGCATGGCTACACCTTC

v_call: TRBV5-4
d_call: NA
clone_size: NA
j_call: TRBJ1-1
cdr3_aa: CASSLVRGHENLGAFF
cdr3_nt: TGTGCCAGCAGCTTGGTAAGGGGACATGAAAACTTGGGAGCTTTCTTT

v_call: TRBV25-1
d_call: NA
clone_size: few
j_call: TRBJ1-5
cdr3_aa: CASSEFDQPQHF
cdr3_nt: TGTGCCAGCAGTGAATTTGATCAGCCCCAGCATTTT

v_call: TRBV10-2
d_call: NA
clone_size: NA
j_call: TRBJ2-5
cdr3_aa: CASSERVRETQYF
cdr3_nt: TGCGCCAGCAGTGAGCGGGTCAGGGAGACCCAGTACTTC

v_call: TRBV20-1
d_call: NA
clone_size: NA
j_call: TRBJ1-2
cdr3_aa: CSVAEEYGYTF
cdr3_nt: TGCAGTGTCGCGGAGGAGTATGGCTACACCTTC

v_call: TRBV4-1
d_call: TRBD1
clone_size: NA
j_call: TRBJ1-4
cdr3_aa: CASSPAGTGKEKLFF
cdr3_nt: TGCGCCAGCAGCCCCGCCGGGACAGGGAAAGAAAAACTGTTTTTT

v_call: TRBV10-1
d_call: NA
clone_size: NA
j_call: TRBJ2-5
cdr3_aa: CASSPQVQETQYF
cdr3_nt: TGCGCCAGCAGTCCGCAGGTCCAAGAGACCCAGTACTTC

v_call: TRBV10-3
d_call: NA
clone_size: NA
j_call: TRBJ2-1
cdr3_aa: CAISESSESYNEQFF
cdr3_nt: TGTGCCATCAGTGAGTCAAGCGAGAGTTACAATGAGCAGTTCTTC

v_call: TRBV27
d_call: TRBD2
clone_size: once
j_call: TRBJ2-3
cdr3_aa: CASSSGPTDTQYF
cdr3_nt: TGTGCCAGCTCTAGCGGCCCCACAGATACGCAGTATTTT

v_call: TRBV30
d_call: NA
clone_size: few
j_call: TRBJ2-5
cdr3_aa: CAWSALALQETQYF
cdr3_nt: TGTGCCTGGAGTGCCCTGGCCCTCCAAGAGACCCAGTACTTC